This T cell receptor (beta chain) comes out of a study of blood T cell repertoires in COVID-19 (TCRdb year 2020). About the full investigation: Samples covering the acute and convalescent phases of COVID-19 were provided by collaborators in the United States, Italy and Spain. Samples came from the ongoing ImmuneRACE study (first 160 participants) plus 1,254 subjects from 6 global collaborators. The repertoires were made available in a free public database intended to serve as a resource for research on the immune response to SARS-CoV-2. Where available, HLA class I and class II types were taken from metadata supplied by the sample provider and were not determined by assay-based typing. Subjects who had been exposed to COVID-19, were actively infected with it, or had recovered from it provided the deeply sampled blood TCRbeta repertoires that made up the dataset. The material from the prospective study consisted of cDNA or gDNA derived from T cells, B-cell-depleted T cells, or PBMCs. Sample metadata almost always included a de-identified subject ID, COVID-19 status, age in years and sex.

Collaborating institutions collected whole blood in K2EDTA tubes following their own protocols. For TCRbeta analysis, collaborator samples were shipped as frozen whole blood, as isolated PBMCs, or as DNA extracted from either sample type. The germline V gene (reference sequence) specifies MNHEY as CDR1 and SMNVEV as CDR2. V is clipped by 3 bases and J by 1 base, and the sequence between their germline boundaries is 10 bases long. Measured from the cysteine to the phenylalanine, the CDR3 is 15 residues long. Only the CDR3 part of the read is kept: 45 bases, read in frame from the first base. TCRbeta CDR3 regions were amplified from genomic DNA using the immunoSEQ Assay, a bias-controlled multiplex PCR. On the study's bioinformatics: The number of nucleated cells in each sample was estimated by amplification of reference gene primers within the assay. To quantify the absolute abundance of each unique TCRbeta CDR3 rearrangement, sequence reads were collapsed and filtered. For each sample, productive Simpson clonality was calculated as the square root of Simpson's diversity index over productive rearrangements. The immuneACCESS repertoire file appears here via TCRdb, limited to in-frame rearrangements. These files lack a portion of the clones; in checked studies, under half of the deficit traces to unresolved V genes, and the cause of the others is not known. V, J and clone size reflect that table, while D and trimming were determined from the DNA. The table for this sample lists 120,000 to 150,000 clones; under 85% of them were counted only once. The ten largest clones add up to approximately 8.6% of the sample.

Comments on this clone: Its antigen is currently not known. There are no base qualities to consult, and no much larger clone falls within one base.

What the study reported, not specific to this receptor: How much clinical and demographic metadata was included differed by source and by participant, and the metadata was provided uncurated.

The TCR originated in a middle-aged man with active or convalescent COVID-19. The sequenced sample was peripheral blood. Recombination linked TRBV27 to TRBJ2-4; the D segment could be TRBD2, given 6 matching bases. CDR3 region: CASSFGGAAKNIQYF. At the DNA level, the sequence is TGTGCCAGCAGTTTTGGAGGGGCGGCCAAAAACATTCAGTACTTC.